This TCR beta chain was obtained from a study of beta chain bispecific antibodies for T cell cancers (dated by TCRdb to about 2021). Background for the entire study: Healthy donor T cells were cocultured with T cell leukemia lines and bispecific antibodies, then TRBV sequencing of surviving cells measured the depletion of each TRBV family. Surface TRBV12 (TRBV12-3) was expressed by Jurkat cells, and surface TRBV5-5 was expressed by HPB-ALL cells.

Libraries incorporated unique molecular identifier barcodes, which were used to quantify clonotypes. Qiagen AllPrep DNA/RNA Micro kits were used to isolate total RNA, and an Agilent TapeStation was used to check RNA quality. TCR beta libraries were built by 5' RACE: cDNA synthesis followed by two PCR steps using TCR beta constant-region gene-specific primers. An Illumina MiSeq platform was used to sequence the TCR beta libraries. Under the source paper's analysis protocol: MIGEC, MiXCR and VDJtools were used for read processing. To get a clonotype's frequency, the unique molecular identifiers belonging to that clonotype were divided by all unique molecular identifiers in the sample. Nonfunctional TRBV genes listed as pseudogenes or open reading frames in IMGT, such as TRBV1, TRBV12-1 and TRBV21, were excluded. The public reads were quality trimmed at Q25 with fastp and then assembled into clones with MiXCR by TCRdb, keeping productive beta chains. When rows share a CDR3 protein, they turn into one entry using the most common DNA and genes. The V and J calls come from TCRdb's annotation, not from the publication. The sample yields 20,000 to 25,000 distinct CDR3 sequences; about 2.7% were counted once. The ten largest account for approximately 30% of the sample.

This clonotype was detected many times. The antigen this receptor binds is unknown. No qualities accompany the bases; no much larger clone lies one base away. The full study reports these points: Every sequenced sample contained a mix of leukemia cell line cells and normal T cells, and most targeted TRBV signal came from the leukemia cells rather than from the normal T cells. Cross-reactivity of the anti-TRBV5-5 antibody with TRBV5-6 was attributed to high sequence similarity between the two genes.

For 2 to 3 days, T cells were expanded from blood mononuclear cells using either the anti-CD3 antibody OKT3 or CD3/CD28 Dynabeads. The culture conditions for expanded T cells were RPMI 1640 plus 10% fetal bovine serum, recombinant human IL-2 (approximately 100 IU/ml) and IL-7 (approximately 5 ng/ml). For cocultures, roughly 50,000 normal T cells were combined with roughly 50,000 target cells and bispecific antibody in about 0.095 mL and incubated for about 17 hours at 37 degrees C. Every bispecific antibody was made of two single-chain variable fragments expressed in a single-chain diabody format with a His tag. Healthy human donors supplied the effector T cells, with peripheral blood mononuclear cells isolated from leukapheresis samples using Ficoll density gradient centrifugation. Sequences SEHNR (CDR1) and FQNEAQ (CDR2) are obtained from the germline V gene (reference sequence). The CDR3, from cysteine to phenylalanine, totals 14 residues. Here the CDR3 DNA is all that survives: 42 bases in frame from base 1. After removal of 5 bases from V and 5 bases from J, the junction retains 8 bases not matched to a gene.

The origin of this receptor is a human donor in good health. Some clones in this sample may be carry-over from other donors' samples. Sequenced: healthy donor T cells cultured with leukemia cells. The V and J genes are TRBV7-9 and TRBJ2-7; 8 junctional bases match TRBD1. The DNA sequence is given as TGTGCCAGCAGCATCGGGACAGGAGCCCACGAGCAGTACTTC. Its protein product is CASSIGTGAHEQYF.